What follows describes a single TCR beta chain. The antigen is unknown. HIV-negative, healthy adults without recent acute infections or vaccinations were the donors. The sample belongs to a study of shared clonotypes between healthy human individuals. Profiling relied on immunoSEQ multiplex PCR, and the TCRdb table lists in-frame clones only, not all of them. The data show about 1 million clones, more than 75% seen once. The CDR3 contains 12 residues. The V segment lost 6 bases and the J segment 5 bases; nucleotides outside the gene matches: 1. Germline lookup yields CDR1 SNHLY and CDR2 FYNNEI. Study conclusions and caveats: A handful of donors had around 5.2% of their naive CD4 clonotypes in common. Among non-shared clonotypes, generation probabilities were lower than among those shared by all four donors. The expectation was that sequencing depth would affect clonotype sharing among donors.

The sequence was obtained from a man aged 18-30 years in good health. Some clones in this sample may be carry-over from other donors' samples. Sequenced material: memory CD4+ T cells from PBMCs. Subset meaning: CD45RA-negative fraction. The V gene is TRBV2, the J gene TRBJ2-1, with 7 positions matching TRBD2. The CDR3 is CASRGLDNEQFF. As DNA, the CDR3 is TGTGCCAGCAGAGGACTAGACAATGAGCAGTTCTTC.